What follows are 5 T cell receptor beta chains derived from one specimen sequenced in a study of blood T cells in healthy people across ages. With a J-beta primer mix and a sample-barcoded 5' primer, a second PCR ran roughly 6 to 11 cycles. TCRdb independently ran MiXCR on the 5' RACE reads; one entry per CDR3 protein. The sample lists roughly 1.6 million distinct CDR3 sequences; about 35% were seen once. What was sequenced was blood. Receptors originate from a woman in her thirties in good health.

For this clonotype: One end of the junction does not line up with germline, which may come from a read error. J is TRBJ2-2 and V is TRBV4-1; 8 bases line up with TRBD2. The CDR3 covers 15 residues. The germline gives CDR1 MGHRA, CDR2 YSYEKL. CDR3 DNA sequence: TGCGCCAGCAGCCGAGATAGCGGGGTCCTCGGGGAGCGGTTTTTT. It specifies CASSRDSGVLGERFF.

This clonotype was recorded a few times. V is TRBV27 and J is TRBJ1-4; no firm D call. The CDR3 consists of 13 residues. V gave up 3 bases and J gave up 4 bases, with 6 bases separating them. Per germline, CDR1 MNHEY and CDR2 SMNVEV (reference sequence). The CDR3 reads CASSFSGNEKLFF. The CDR3 DNA is TGTGCCAGCAGTTTTAGTGGTAATGAAAAACTGTTTTTT. The full variable domain, completed using reference TRBV27 and TRBJ1-4, is EAQVTQNPRYLITVTGKKLTVTCSQNMNHEYMSWYRQDPGLGLRQIYYSMNVEVTDKGDVPEGYKVSRKEKRNFPLILESPSPNQTSLYFCASSFSGNEKLFFGSGTQLSVL.

The chain is built from TRBV7-3 and TRBJ1-2; 7 bases map to TRBD1. CDR1 is SGHTA and CDR2 is FQGTGA in the germline V gene. Trimming removed 4 bases from V and 4 bases from J; junction bases left unmatched: 12. The CDR3 contains 16 residues. The CDR3 DNA reads TGTGCCAGCAGCTCAACTCCGGGGGGACAGTTCTATGGCTACACCTTC. Amino acid sequence: CASSSTPGGQFYGYTF.

The chain recombines TRBV4-1 with TRBJ1-1; a possible D gene is TRBD1 (5 bases). The CDR3 is 15 amino acids. Between the trimmed V and J ends, which lost 0 bases and 5 bases, there was a span of 13 bases. The germline CDR1 and CDR2 sequences are MGHRA and YSYEKL. The CDR3 region has the DNA TGCGCCAGCAGCCAAGATCATCTGGGGGGGACTGAAGCTTTCTTT. The encoded protein is CASSQDHLGGTEAFF.

The chain recombines TRBV2 with TRBJ2-7, with TRBD2 matching over 7 bases. Per the germline V gene, CDR1 is SNHLY and CDR2 is FYNNEI. The CDR3 runs 14 residues. The trim removed 7 bases at V and 5 bases at J, leaving 11 bases unmatched. The CDR3: CASKERGWLDEQYF. In DNA, the CDR3 is TGTGCCAGCAAGGAGCGGGGATGGTTGGACGAGCAGTACTTC.